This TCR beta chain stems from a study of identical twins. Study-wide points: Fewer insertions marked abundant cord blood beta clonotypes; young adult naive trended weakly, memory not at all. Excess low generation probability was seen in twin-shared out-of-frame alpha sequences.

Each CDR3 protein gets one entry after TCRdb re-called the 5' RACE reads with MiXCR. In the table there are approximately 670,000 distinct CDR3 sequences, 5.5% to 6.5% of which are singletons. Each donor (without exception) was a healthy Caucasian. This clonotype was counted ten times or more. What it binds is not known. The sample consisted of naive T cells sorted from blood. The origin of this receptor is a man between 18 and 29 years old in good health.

As DNA, the CDR3 is TGTGCCAGTAGTATAGGAGCTAACTATGGCTACACCTTC. This encodes CASSIGANYGYTF. The V gene is TRBV19, the J gene TRBJ1-2; D gene ambiguous. This CDR3 spans 13 amino acids. Germline CDR1 reads LNHDA; CDR2 reads SQIVND (reference sequence). The V and J ends lost 1 base and 0 bases respectively, with 3 bases between them.